The rows below give T cell receptor beta chains drawn from one sample of a study of OX40 agonist ivuxolimab in advanced cancers. Assay used: immunoSEQ multiplex PCR; TCRdb lists only in-frame clones, some missing. The repertoire includes about 50,000 clones, 90% to 95% of them detected once, and around 26% sits in the top ten. Sequencing used CD4+ or CD8+ T cells sorted from blood, obtained in a trial of the OX40 agonist ivuxolimab. The receptors shown here come from an adult with an advanced solid tumor such as melanoma, head and neck, liver or kidney cancer. Both conserved end residues are part of each CDR3. The D gene is left open where the match is weak. Where a row states a size, it is once, few, many or the class of an expanded clone; other rows omit it.

D gene	clone size	V gene	J gene	CDR3 protein	CDR3 DNA
-	-	TRBV27	TRBJ2-3	CASSSIVGGEHTDTQYF	TGTGCCAGCAGTTCCATAGTAGGTGGGGAACACACAGATACGCAGTATTTT
-	-	TRBV10-3	TRBJ2-2	CAFQGGTGELFF	TGTGCCTTCCAGGGGGGCACCGGGGAGCTGTTTTTT
-	-	TRBV4-2	TRBJ2-3	CASSQESLGLPDTQYF	TGTGCCAGCAGCCAAGAATCATTGGGACTGCCAGATACGCAGTATTTT
-	-	TRBV29-1	TRBJ2-7	CSVEAPSGRGSYEQYF	TGCAGCGTTGAAGCCCCCTCCGGCAGGGGCTCCTACGAGCAGTACTTC
TRBD2	-	TRBV10-1	TRBJ2-5	CASTTTSGRVGETQYF	TGCGCCAGCACGACTACTAGCGGGAGGGTGGGGGAGACCCAGTACTTC
-	-	TRBV5-6	TRBJ1-1	CASSPLGDTEAFF	TGTGCCAGCAGCCCCCTGGGGGACACTGAAGCTTTCTTT
-	once	TRBV28	TRBJ2-7	CASSLTHSRGWQYF	TGTGCCAGCAGTCTAACTCACTCCAGGGGATGGCAGTACTTC
-	-	TRBV28	TRBJ1-2	CASSLPSQGRDYGYTF	TGTGCCAGCAGTTTACCGTCTCAGGGGCGCGACTATGGCTACACCTTC
-	-	TRBV27	TRBJ2-1	CASSLGSYNGQFF	TGTGCCAGCAGTCTTGGGTCCTACAATGGGCAGTTCTTC
TRBD1	-	TRBV28	TRBJ2-3	CASSWPPGQRTDTQYF	TGTGCCAGCAGTTGGCCTCCGGGACAGCGCACAGATACGCAGTATTTT
-	-	TRBV13	TRBJ2-3	CASSSSPLADTQYF	TGTGCCAGCAGCTCAAGCCCCCTCGCAGATACGCAGTATTTT
-	-	TRBV28	TRBJ1-2	CASSKGVGGRGYTF	TGTGCCAGCAGTAAGGGGGTAGGAGGACGCGGCTACACCTTC
TRBD2	-	TRBV7-9	TRBJ2-5	CASSSLGTSGREETQYF	TGTGCCAGCAGCTCGCTAGGGACTAGCGGGAGGGAGGAGACCCAGTACTTC
TRBD1	-	TRBV28	TRBJ1-4	CASRGTGAALEKLFF	TGTGCCAGCAGAGGGACAGGCGCCGCTCTGGAAAAACTGTTTTTT
TRBD2	-	TRBV7-6	TRBJ2-2	CASSFRLAGGGGELFF	TGTGCCAGCAGCTTTAGACTAGCGGGAGGAGGCGGGGAGCTGTTTTTT
-	-	TRBV7-6	TRBJ1-2	CASSLVAGRPDGYTF	TGTGCCAGCAGCTTAGTAGCGGGGAGGCCGGACGGCTACACCTTC
-	-	TRBV16	TRBJ2-3	CASSPPGTDTQYF	TGTGCCAGCAGCCCACCAGGGACAGATACGCAGTATTTT
TRBD2	once	TRBV20-1	TRBJ2-3	CSASSLAGGYF	TGCAGTGCTAGTTCTCTAGCGGGAGGATATTTT
TRBD2	-	TRBV2	TRBJ2-7	CASSLALAGAYEQYF	TGTGCCAGCAGCTTAGCCCTAGCGGGGGCCTACGAGCAGTACTTC
-	-	TRBV6-5	TRBJ2-1	CASSYSGSSYNEQFF	TGTGCCAGCAGTTACTCAGGTAGCTCCTACAATGAGCAGTTCTTC
-	-	TRBV5-4	TRBJ1-2	CASSLMTDLNYGYTF	TGTGCCAGCAGCTTAATGACAGATTTAAACTATGGCTACACCTTC
-	-	TRBV18	TRBJ2-2	CASSRPLYNPGELFF	TGTGCCAGCTCACGGCCCCTCTATAACCCCGGGGAGCTGTTTTTT
-	-	TRBV7-2	TRBJ2-1	CASSLAVFEQFF	TGTGCCAGCAGCTTAGCCGTCTTTGAGCAGTTCTTC
TRBD1	-	TRBV19	TRBJ1-1	CASSPSQGVGTEAFF	TGTGCCAGTAGCCCATCCCAGGGGGTGGGCACTGAAGCTTTCTTT
-	-	TRBV11-2	TRBJ1-2	CASSLAGNPENGYTF	TGTGCCAGCAGCTTAGCGGGCAATCCGGAAAATGGCTACACCTTC
TRBD1	-	TRBV7-2	TRBJ1-2	CASSRRQGNYGYTF	TGTGCCAGCAGCCGTAGACAGGGGAACTATGGCTACACCTTC
TRBD2	-	TRBV9	TRBJ2-4	CASSPGGGIDIQYF	TGTGCCAGCAGCCCCGGGGGGGGTATAGACATTCAGTACTTC
-	-	TRBV25-1	TRBJ2-5	CASSESATAEETQYF	TGTGCCAGCAGTGAATCGGCGACAGCCGAAGAGACCCAGTACTTC
-	-	TRBV4-1	TRBJ2-5	CASSPGHLQETQYF	TGCGCCAGCAGCCCGGGACACCTCCAAGAGACCCAGTACTTC
TRBD1	-	TRBV29-1	TRBJ2-1	CSVEVRTGGLDEQFF	TGCAGCGTTGAAGTTAGGACAGGGGGCTTGGATGAGCAGTTCTTC
-	-	TRBV4-2	TRBJ1-2	CASSQDRTWNYGYTF	TGTGCCAGCAGCCAAGACCGAACCTGGAACTATGGCTACACCTTC
-	-	TRBV7-2	TRBJ1-1	CASSWTAFEAFF	TGTGCCAGCAGCTGGACAGCTTTTGAAGCTTTCTTT
-	-	TRBV4-3	TRBJ2-7	CASSHSDKDYEQYF	TGCGCCAGCAGCCATAGCGACAAGGACTACGAGCAGTACTTC
-	once	TRBV18	TRBJ2-1	CASSLRENSHGYNEQFF	TGTGCCAGCTCACTGAGGGAGAATTCGCACGGTTACAATGAGCAGTTCTTC
TRBD2	-	TRBV5-4	TRBJ2-5	CASSFRRLAGIETQYF	TGTGCCAGCAGCTTTCGGAGACTAGCGGGAATCGAGACCCAGTACTTC